The TCR beta chain described here comes from a study of T cell repertoires in cytomegalovirus infection. Study-wide context: Alongside well-studied HLA-B-restricted CMV epitopes, recently identified HLA-C-restricted CMV epitopes were also used. In public TCR beta signatures, there were indications of both CMV infection and matching HLA type. Findings and limits, study-wide: CMV-specific HLA-C-restricted TCR beta clonotypes dominated the ex vivo response. CMV carriers with the relevant HLA were identified by cumulative public TCR beta family frequency.

In germline, CDR1 is LNHNV, CDR2 YYDKDF (reference sequence). The V and J ends lost 1 base and 0 bases respectively, with 13 bases between them. The CDR3 loop spans 17 amino acids. MiXCR, run by TCRdb on the reads, gives a single entry per CDR3 protein. The table records hundreds of thousands of distinct CDR3 sequences, around 32% of them present only once. Note on this clonotype: The antigen is not known.

This specimen consisted of cultured CD8+ T cells from PBMCs, obtained from culture after CMV antigen stimulation. The chain employs TRBV15 and TRBJ1-3; D uncertain. The TCR sequence derives from a human donor in good health (CMV status not recorded). Some clones in this sample may be carry-over from other donors' samples. CDR3 in amino acids: CATSRVGLGSSGNTIYF. The CDR3 nucleotides are TGTGCCACCAGCAGAGTAGGTCTGGGGAGCTCTGGAAACACCATATATTTT.